The rows below give T cell receptor beta chains drawn from one sample of a study of T-cell reconstitution after alpha-beta-depleted transplantation in children. TCRdb fed the PCR reads into MiXCR, producing one record per CDR3 protein. The sample yields about 16,000 distinct CDR3 sequences, less than 9.5% seen once. Material: PBMCs, mostly from graft donor cells, obtained 60 days after TCRalphabeta/CD19-depleted stem cell transplant. These receptors were collected from a boy under two years old who had a stem cell transplant for Wiskott-Aldrich syndrome, so the T cells may come from the graft donor. CDR3s include the opening cysteine and the closing phenylalanine or tryptophan. A D gene is named only where the DNA matches it firmly. Clone size is stated in some rows and not others, as once, few, many or a class when expanded.

V	D	size	J	CDR3	DNA
TRBV5-1	TRBD2	many	TRBJ2-5	CASSFGLAEETQYF	TGCGCCAGCAGCTTCGGACTAGCGGAAGAGACCCAGTACTTC
TRBV5-1	NA	NA	TRBJ2-5	CASSLTGRTYETQYF	TGCGCCAGCAGCTTAACGGGACGGACGTATGAGACCCAGTACTTC
TRBV5-1	TRBD1	few	TRBJ2-5	CASSLGTGRRETQYF	TGCGCCAGCAGCTTGGGGACAGGGCGGAGGGAGACCCAGTACTTC
TRBV11-2	NA	many	TRBJ2-7	CASSLDKWLAYEQYF	TGTGCCAGCAGCTTAGATAAGTGGTTGGCCTACGAGCAGTACTTC
TRBV19	TRBD1	NA	TRBJ2-1	CASSRRQGTYNEQFF	TGTGCCAGTAGTAGGAGACAGGGAACCTACAATGAGCAGTTCTTC
TRBV5-6	TRBD2	few	TRBJ2-7	CASSFSTSGFSYEQYF	TGTGCCAGCAGCTTTAGTACTAGCGGATTCTCCTACGAGCAGTACTTC
TRBV7-2	TRBD2	many	TRBJ2-2	CASSPRTGGHTGELFF	TGTGCCAGCAGCCCACGAACGGGAGGGCACACCGGGGAGCTGTTTTTT
TRBV7-2	TRBD2	NA	TRBJ2-1	CASSLVGLAGEQFF	TGTGCCAGCAGCTTAGTAGGACTAGCGGGAGAGCAGTTCTTC
TRBV18	TRBD2	many	TRBJ2-7	CASSPPSTSDEQYF	TGTGCCAGCTCACCACCCTCTACTAGCGACGAGCAGTACTTC
TRBV7-6	NA	few	TRBJ2-7	CASSWDTYEQYF	TGTGCCAGCAGCTGGGACACCTACGAGCAGTACTTC
TRBV9	NA	few	TRBJ2-1	CASSVTPSSGEQFF	TGTGCCAGCAGCGTAACCCCCTCTAGTGGTGAGCAGTTCTTC
TRBV5-4	NA	many	TRBJ1-1	CASSLDRRDTEAFF	TGTGCCAGCAGCTTGGACAGGAGGGACACTGAAGCTTTCTTT
TRBV28	TRBD2	many	TRBJ2-5	CASGVGGQETQYF	TGTGCCAGCGGTGTGGGGGGGCAAGAGACCCAGTACTTC
TRBV15	NA	many	TRBJ2-7	CATSRETGASYEQYF	TGTGCCACCAGCAGAGAGACAGGAGCGTCCTACGAGCAGTACTTC
TRBV20-1	NA	many	TRBJ2-1	CSAVSLRVGLAF	TGCAGTGCTGTCTCCCTCAGGGTGGGCCTCGCGTTC
TRBV15	NA	NA	TRBJ2-6	CATSREGGGSGANVLTF	TGTGCCACCAGCAGGGAGGGGGGCGGCTCTGGGGCCAACGTCCTGACTTTC
TRBV19	NA	many	TRBJ1-1	CASSIGEVFRMNTEAFF	TGTGCCAGTAGTATCGGAGAGGTGTTTCGCATGAACACTGAAGCTTTCTTT
TRBV27	TRBD2	NA	TRBJ2-7	CASSTLLAGSSYEQYF	TGTGCCAGCAGTACTTTACTAGCGGGGAGCTCCTACGAGCAGTACTTC
TRBV20-1	NA	many	TRBJ1-3	CSAKKGLGNTIYF	TGCAGTGCTAAAAAGGGGTTAGGAAACACCATATATTTT
TRBV29-1	NA	many	TRBJ2-1	CSVPAPDYRSNEQFF	TGCAGCGTTCCAGCCCCGGACTACCGCTCCAATGAGCAGTTCTTC
TRBV15	NA	medium-sized	TRBJ1-6	CATSRDQGPGNSPLHF	TGTGCCACCAGCAGAGACCAGGGCCCAGGAAATTCACCCCTCCACTTT
TRBV10-3	TRBD2	many	TRBJ2-1	CASTAGGVAGPNEQFF	TGTGCCTCGACCGCGGGGGGAGTAGCGGGACCCAATGAGCAGTTCTTC
TRBV20-1	NA	NA	TRBJ1-3	CSARANSGNTIYF	TGCAGTGCTAGAGCCAACTCTGGAAACACCATATATTTT
TRBV14	NA	many	TRBJ2-3	CASSQQFTDTQYF	TGTGCCAGCAGCCAACAATTCACAGATACGCAGTATTTT
TRBV7-2	TRBD1	NA	TRBJ2-4	CASSIDRANIQYF	TGTGCCAGCAGCATCGACAGGGCGAACATTCAGTACTTC
TRBV9	NA	NA	TRBJ2-3	CASSARTDTQYF	TGTGCCAGCAGCGCACGAACAGATACGCAGTATTTT
TRBV4-1	NA	many	TRBJ2-1	CASSQDYAGGEQFF	TGCGCCAGCAGCCAAGATTACGCCGGGGGTGAGCAGTTCTTC
TRBV20-1	NA	few	TRBJ2-6	CSAAESQRSGANVLTF	TGCAGTGCCGCGGAGTCCCAACGCTCTGGGGCCAACGTCCTGACTTTC
TRBV4-3	TRBD1	medium-sized	TRBJ1-5	CASSRGQGSYQPQHF	TGCGCCAGCAGCCGAGGACAGGGGAGCTATCAGCCCCAGCATTTT
TRBV5-1	NA	many	TRBJ1-5	CASSLDRTQPQHF	TGCGCCAGCAGCTTGGACAGGACTCAGCCCCAGCATTTT
TRBV5-6	NA	few	TRBJ1-2	CASSLDGSRFYGYTF	TGTGCCAGCAGCTTGGATGGCAGCAGGTTCTATGGCTACACCTTC
TRBV7-9	TRBD2	NA	TRBJ2-1	CASSLEGSGLVHNEQFF	TGTGCCAGCAGCTTAGAGGGATCGGGACTAGTCCACAATGAGCAGTTCTTC
TRBV29-1	TRBD1	many	TRBJ1-2	CSVGDSRNYGYTF	TGCAGCGTGGGGGACAGTCGTAACTATGGCTACACCTTC
TRBV20-1	NA	many	TRBJ1-1	CSARVLRAPNTEAFF	TGCAGTGCTAGAGTCCTTCGGGCACCTAACACTGAAGCTTTCTTT
TRBV19	TRBD2	NA	TRBJ2-1	CASSPTLLAGDYNEQFF	TGTGCCAGTAGTCCGACACTACTAGCGGGAGACTACAATGAGCAGTTCTTC
TRBV4-1	TRBD2	NA	TRBJ2-1	CASSRLWEGMNNEQFF	TGCGCCAGCAGCCGCCTGTGGGAGGGTATGAACAATGAGCAGTTCTTC
TRBV27	NA	NA	TRBJ2-7	CASSLWAASDYEQYF	TGTGCCAGCAGTTTATGGGCAGCGAGTGATTACGAGCAGTACTTC
TRBV6-5	NA	few	TRBJ1-2	CASSYSEGRGGYTF	TGTGCCAGCAGTTACTCGGAGGGGCGCGGGGGCTACACCTTC